The clone carrying this T cell receptor (beta chain) was counted once. Its specificity is unknown. The data belong to a study of shared clonotypes between healthy human individuals. Study-wide points: Limited genetic and exposure-history diversity came from having few donors.

It was CD45RO-negative cells, positively selected for CCR7, that made up naive CD8 cells, with terminally differentiated effector memory CD45RA+ cells excluded. The study drew all its donors from Caucasian adults living in Nashville, Tennessee. Deep-level assay runs were performed. How the authors handled the data: There were no quality scores in the junction-only immunoSEQ sequences, so filtering differed. Sequencing used immunoSEQ multiplex PCR; TCRdb keeps in-frame clones, though not all of them. The V and J calls and clone size were taken over from that table, and D and trimming were inferred from the DNA. The data contain about 1,900,000 clones, approximately 94% of them seen just once; the ten biggest clones take up 1.2%. V lost 4 bases and J lost 3; bases outside the gene matches: 5. The CDR3 contains 17 residues. Germline V gene sequence: CDR1 SGHRS, CDR2 YFSETQ.

The material sequenced was naive CD8+ T cells sorted from blood. The chain uses TRBV5-1 and TRBJ2-1, with 15 bases aligning to TRBD2. This TCR derives from a man between 18 and 29 years old in good health. The CDR3 DNA is TGCGCCAGCAGCCCAGGGACTAGCGGGAGGAACTACAATGAGCAGTTCTTC. Translated: CASSPGTSGRNYNEQFF.